The source of this TCR beta chain is a study of T-cell memory formation after mild COVID-19. General observations from the study: Cross-reactive memory seemingly joined, as some responding clones were found in pre-infection memory. Mainly CM and EM harbored the contracting CD4+ clones; mainly EMRA harbored the CD8+ ones.

With respect to this clonotype: Its cognate antigen is unknown.

Employing constant-segment primers, 5'RACE generated TCR alpha and TCR beta cDNA libraries bearing sample barcodes and UMIs. TCRdb called the 5' RACE reads again in MiXCR, with one record for every CDR3 protein. This sample carries roughly 560,000 distinct CDR3 sequences, around 21% of them seen once, and the ten largest clones take around 12%. The CDR3 extends over 15 amino acids. The V and J ends lost 2 bases and 3 bases, in that order; junction bases with no gene match: 5. Germline values: CDR1 MNHNY, CDR2 SVGAGI (reference sequence). Sequencing used PBMCs or a T cell subset sorted from them (not recorded which). The V and J genes are TRBV6-6 and TRBJ2-3; 7 positions match TRBD1. The receptor comes from an adult woman who had mild COVID-19 (a few samples of this study predate the infection). Cell type and time point are not known. For the CDR3, the DNA is TGTGCCAGCAGTTACGTGCGACAGGGAACAGATACGCAGTATTTT. Translated: CASSYVRQGTDTQYF.